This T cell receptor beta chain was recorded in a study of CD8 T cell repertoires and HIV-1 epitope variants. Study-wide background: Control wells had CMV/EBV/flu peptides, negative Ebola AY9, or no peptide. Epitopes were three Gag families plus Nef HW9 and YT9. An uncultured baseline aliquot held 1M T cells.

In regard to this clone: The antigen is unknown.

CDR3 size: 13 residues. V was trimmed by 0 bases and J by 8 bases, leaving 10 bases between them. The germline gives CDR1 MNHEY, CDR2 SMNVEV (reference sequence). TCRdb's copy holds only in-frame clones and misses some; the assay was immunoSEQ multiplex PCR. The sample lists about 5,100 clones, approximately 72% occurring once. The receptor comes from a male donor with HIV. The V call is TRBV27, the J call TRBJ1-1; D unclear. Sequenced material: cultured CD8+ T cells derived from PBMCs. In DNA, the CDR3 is TGTGCCAGCAGTTTATCGGCCCGGGAGGAAGCTTTCTTT. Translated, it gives CASSLSAREEAFF.